The source of this T cell receptor (beta chain) is a study of shared clonotypes between healthy human individuals. Study findings and constraints: Sample collection involved blood only; tissue repertoires are likely different.

As for this clone: Its matching antigen is unknown.

Execution of the assay was at deep level. Assay used: immunoSEQ multiplex PCR; TCRdb lists only in-frame clones, some missing. Of about half a million clones in the sample, around 79% were seen once. V was clipped by 6 bases and J by 5 bases; unmatched bases: 14. The CDR3 has 16 amino acids. From germline, CDR1 is SNHLY and CDR2 FYNNEI. Sequences were obtained from PBMCs. The receptor was isolated from a woman aged 40 to 50 in good health. Some clones in this sample may be carry-over from other donors' samples. The chain joins TRBV2 to TRBJ2-5, with 8 bases aligning to TRBD1. DNA of the CDR3: TGTGCCAGCAGACTACAGGGGGTAAACGTCGGGGAGACCCAGTACTTC. This gives the protein CASRLQGVNVGETQYF.